Listed below are T cell receptor beta chains from one sample, sequenced in a study of T-cell memory formation after mild COVID-19. Each CDR3 protein is one row after TCRdb ran MiXCR on the 5' RACE reads. Seen here are 250,000 to 300,000 distinct CDR3 sequences, about a sixth observed once, and the top ten hold about 23%. The specimen was PBMCs or a T cell subset sorted from them (not recorded which). The receptor set was obtained from a young man who had mild COVID-19 (a few samples of this study predate the infection). Cell type and time point are not known. The CDR3 runs from the conserved cysteine through the conserved F or W. A D gene is named only where the DNA matches it firmly. Size is omitted from some rows. Given values are once, few, many or a class for expanded clones.

D gene | J gene | V gene | clone size | CDR3 DNA | CDR3 protein
TRBD2 | TRBJ2-1 | TRBV20-1 | many | TGCAGTGCTAGAGAGGTAGCGGGGGACAATGAGCAGTTCTTC | CSAREVAGDNEQFF
- | TRBJ2-5 | TRBV5-1 | few | TGCGCCAGCAGCCGGAAGGGCGAGGAGACCCAGTACTTC | CASSRKGEETQYF
- | TRBJ1-1 | TRBV25-1 | - | TGTGCCAGCTCCCCCGGAGGCCAGGCTTTCTTT | CASSPGGQAFF
- | TRBJ1-1 | TRBV12-3/TRBV12-4 | few | TGTGCCAGCATTACCCCGGGGGTCACTGAAGCTTTCTTT | CASITPGVTEAFF
- | TRBJ1-1 | TRBV5-1 | few | TGCGCCAGCAGCGCGACAAAAGGGATGAACACTGAAGCTTTCTTT | CASSATKGMNTEAFF
- | TRBJ2-7 | TRBV7-9 | few | TGTGCCAGCAGTAAGCAGGTATCCTTCGAGCAGTACTTC | CASSKQVSFEQYF
- | TRBJ2-3 | TRBV24-1 | - | TGTGCCACCAGTGTCGGTAGCGGCGCCCCAGATACGCAGTATTTT | CATSVGSGAPDTQYF
- | TRBJ2-4 | TRBV5-1 | - | TGCGCCAGCAGGGACGCGGCGGGCAAAAACATTCAGTACTTC | CASRDAAGKNIQYF
TRBD2 | TRBJ2-3 | TRBV7-2 | few | TGTGCCAGCAGCTTATCTGCGGGGGGTGCGCAGTATTTT | CASSLSAGGAQYF
- | TRBJ1-2 | TRBV10-3 | - | TGTGCCATCAGTGAACCCGCAGGGTATGGCTACACCTTC | CAISEPAGYGYTF
TRBD1 | TRBJ2-7 | TRBV6-2/TRBV6-3 | - | TGTGCCAGCAGTTACCTCCCCCCCGGGACAGGGGGAACCGAGCAGTACTTC | CASSYLPPGTGGTEQYF
- | TRBJ1-1 | TRBV7-3 | - | TGTGCCGTGCAGGTGAGGAGTGCTGAAGCTTTCTTT | CAVQVRSAEAFF
- | TRBJ2-3 | TRBV20-1 | few | TGCAGTGCTCCGGATCGGCCGAGCCGCGGAGATACGCAGTATTTT | CSAPDRPSRGDTQYF
- | TRBJ2-7 | TRBV6-6 | few | TGTGCCAGCAGTTACTCGACGGGGGGCAAGCAGTACTTC | CASSYSTGGKQYF
- | TRBJ2-4 | TRBV15 | - | TGTGCCACAGGCTCGCCCGGGGACATTCAGTACTTC | CATGSPGDIQYF
TRBD1 | TRBJ1-1 | TRBV14 | - | TGTGCCAGCAGGGGACAGTGGGGCACTGAAGCTTTCTTT | CASRGQWGTEAFF
- | TRBJ2-7 | TRBV9 | few | TGTGCCAGCAGCGTACAGCCTGACTACGAGCAGTACTTC | CASSVQPDYEQYF